These 8 T cell receptor beta chains were all obtained from the same sample, sequenced in a study of T cells in Graves' hyperthyroidism and ophthalmopathy. TCR beta CDR3 regions were amplified from RNA transcripts. HTBI primers drove first-round RT-PCR of the TCR CDR3. TCRdb recomputed calls from the multiplex PCR reads with MiXCR, one row per CDR3 protein. Among around 620,000 distinct CDR3 sequences listed, around 45% were seen once. Material for sequencing was peripheral blood or thyroid tissue (not recorded which). These receptor sequences come from an adult woman with Graves' disease, either hyperthyroidism or ophthalmopathy (not recorded which).

This clonotype has ten or more counts. This chain uses TRBV9 with TRBJ1-3, with 11 bases fitting TRBD1. V lost 3 bases and J lost 5; bases outside the gene matches: 4. This CDR3 has 15 amino acids. Per the germline V gene, CDR1 is SGDLS and CDR2 is YYNGEE. CDR3 DNA: TGTGCCAGCAGCGACGGGACAGGGGGTAGAAACACCATATATTTT. As protein: CASSDGTGGRNTIYF.

This clonotype was counted only a few times. The CDR3 DNA sequence: TGTGCCAGCAGTGAAGGGAACAGTCCCAATCAGCCCCAGCATTTT. Residues: CASSEGNSPNQPQHF. The chain has TRBV6-1 and TRBJ1-5; D remains unclear. V was shortened by 1 base and J by 3 bases, with 10 bases between the two germline ends. Germline assignment: CDR1 MNHNS and CDR2 SASEGT. The CDR3 runs to 15 residues.

With respect to this clonotype: Since a much larger clone is just one base distant, this may be a read error. The J gene is TRBJ1-2, the V gene TRBV6-5; D remains ambiguous. The CDR3 spans 16 residues. V lost 1 base and J 3 bases, leaving 15 bases between the germline ends. CDR1 MNHEY and CDR2 SVGAGI come from the germline V gene. The CDR3 sequence is CASSYLSGSPDYGYTF. The CDR3, as DNA: TGTGCCAGCAGTTACTTATCAGGATCCCCTGACTATGGCTACACCTTC.

Worth noting for this clonotype: One junction end disagrees with the germline gene, perhaps due to a read error. The chain carries TRBV7-9 and TRBJ2-6; 10 positions match TRBD1. Germline V CDR1 and CDR2: SEHNR, FQNEAQ (reference sequence). This CDR3 has 14 amino acids. The CDR3 is CASSLGTGAHVLTF. The CDR3 DNA reads TGTGCCAGCAGCTTGGGGACAGGGGCCCACGTCCTGACTTTC.

The chain links TRBV7-3 to TRBJ2-5; TRBD2 matches at 9 bases. The CDR3 sequence is 17 residues long. Per germline, CDR1 SGHTA and CDR2 FQGTGA. V was pared by 4 bases and J by 4 bases, with 13 bases of the junction left unmatched. CDR3 region: CASSSGLAGLGRETQYF. Written as DNA, the CDR3 is TGTGCCAGCAGCTCGGGACTAGCTGGCCTAGGTCGAGAGACCCAGTACTTC.

This clonotype has at least ten counts. CDR3 in amino acids: CASSLVQVEGYTF. As DNA, the CDR3 is TGTGCCAGCAGCTTAGTCCAGGTCGAGGGCTACACCTTC. The chain recombines TRBV7-9 with TRBJ1-2; D call uncertain. CDR3 size: 13 residues. The V gene's germline CDR1 is SEHNR and CDR2 FQNEAQ (reference sequence). V was trimmed by 1 base and J by 8 bases, leaving 11 bases between them.

This chain links TRBV11-2 with TRBJ1-2; D gene unclear. There are 13 residues in the CDR3. Trimming took off 3 bases at V and 9 bases at J, with 14 bases between the two ends. Germline CDR1 SGHAT, CDR2 FQNNGV. CDR3 region: CASSLARVRSYTF. The CDR3 region has the DNA TGTGCCAGCAGCTTGGCCCGGGTTCGGAGCTACACCTTC.

This clonotype was seen repeatedly, ten times or more. The genes are TRBV11-2 and TRBJ1-1, with 9 bases aligning to TRBD1. The ends lost 8 bases at V and 4 bases at J; junction bases unmatched: 14. CDR1 SGHAT and CDR2 FQNNGV come from the germline V gene. The CDR3 spans 16 residues. The CDR3 is CASRAYGTGPGTEAFF. The CDR3 nucleotides read TGTGCCAGCCGAGCGTACGGGACAGGGCCGGGCACTGAAGCTTTCTTT.